This T cell receptor (beta chain) was sequenced for a study of blood T cell repertoires in COVID-19. Whole-study context: Samples representing acute and convalescent COVID-19 were sourced from the United States, Italy and Spain. The cDNA or gDNA used as material had been derived from T cells, B-cell-depleted T cells, or PBMCs.

All enrollees were about 18 to 89 years old and from about 24 US areas. Participants had their cohort set by participant-reported clinical history. The V gene's germline CDR1 is ENHRY and CDR2 SYGVKD. With 2 bases clipped from V and 5 bases from J, the junction kept 5 bases outside the gene matches. The CDR3 contains 15 residues. Some clones are missing from TCRdb's copy, which holds only in-frame ones; the method was immunoSEQ multiplex PCR. The repertoire includes some 300,000 clones, roughly 91% of them detected once, and 2.5% to 3% sits in the top ten. The clonotype comes from a woman between 50 and 59 years old who had been exposed to COVID-19. This chain joins TRBV10-3 and TRBJ2-5, with 10 bases identical to TRBD2. Specimen: PBMCs or T cells enriched from blood (not recorded which). In DNA form, the CDR3 reads TGTGCCATCAGTGAGCCTAGCGGGGGACGGGAGACCCAGTACTTC. Translated: CAISEPSGGRETQYF.